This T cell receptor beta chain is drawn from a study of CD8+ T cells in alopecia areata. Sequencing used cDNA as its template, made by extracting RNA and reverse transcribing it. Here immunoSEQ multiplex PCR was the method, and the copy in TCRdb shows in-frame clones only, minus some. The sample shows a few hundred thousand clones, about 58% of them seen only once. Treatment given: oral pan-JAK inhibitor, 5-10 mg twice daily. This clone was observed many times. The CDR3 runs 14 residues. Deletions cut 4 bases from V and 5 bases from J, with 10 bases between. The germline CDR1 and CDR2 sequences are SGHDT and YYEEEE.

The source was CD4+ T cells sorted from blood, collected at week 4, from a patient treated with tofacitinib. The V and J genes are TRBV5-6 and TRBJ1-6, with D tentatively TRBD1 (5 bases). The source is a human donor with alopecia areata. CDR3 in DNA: TGTGCCAGCAGCCCGGGACGGAATAATTCACCCCTCCACTTT. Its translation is CASSPGRNNSPLHF.